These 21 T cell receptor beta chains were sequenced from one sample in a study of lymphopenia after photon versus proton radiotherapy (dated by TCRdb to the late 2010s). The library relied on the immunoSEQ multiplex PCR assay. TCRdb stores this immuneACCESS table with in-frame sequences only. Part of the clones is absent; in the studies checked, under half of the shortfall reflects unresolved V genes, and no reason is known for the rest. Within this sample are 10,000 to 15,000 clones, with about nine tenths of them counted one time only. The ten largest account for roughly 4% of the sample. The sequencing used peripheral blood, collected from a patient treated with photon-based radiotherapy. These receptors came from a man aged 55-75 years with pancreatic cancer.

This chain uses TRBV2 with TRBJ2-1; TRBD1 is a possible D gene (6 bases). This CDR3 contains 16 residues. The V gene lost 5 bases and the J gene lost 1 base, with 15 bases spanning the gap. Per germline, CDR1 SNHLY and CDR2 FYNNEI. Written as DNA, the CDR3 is TGTGCCAGCAGTAGCTTGGGGGCTATGTCCTACAATGAGCAGTTCTTC. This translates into CASSSLGAMSYNEQFF. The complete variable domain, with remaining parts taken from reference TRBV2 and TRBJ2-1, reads EPEVTQTPSHQVTQMGQEVILRCVPISNHLYFYWYRQILGQKVEFLVSFYNNEISEKSEIFDDQFSVERPDGSNFTLKIRSTKLEDSAMYFCASSSLGAMSYNEQFFGPGTRLTVL.

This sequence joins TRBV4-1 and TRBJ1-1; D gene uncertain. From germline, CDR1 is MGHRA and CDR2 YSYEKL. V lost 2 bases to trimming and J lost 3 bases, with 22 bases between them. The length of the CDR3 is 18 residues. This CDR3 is CASSQTVEPTPFDTEAFF. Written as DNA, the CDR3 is TGCGCCAGCAGCCAAACCGTGGAACCTACCCCGTTTGACACTGAAGCTTTCTTT.

The DNA of the CDR3 is TGTGCCTGGAGTCTCTCGCAGTTCTTACGATACGAGCAGTACTTC. Amino acids: CAWSLSQFLRYEQYF. The chain uses TRBV30 and TRBJ2-7; no firm D call. V was clipped by 2 bases and J by 4 bases, with 18 bases between them. The CDR3 totals 15 residues. Germline CDR1 GTSNPN, CDR2 SVGIG (reference sequence).

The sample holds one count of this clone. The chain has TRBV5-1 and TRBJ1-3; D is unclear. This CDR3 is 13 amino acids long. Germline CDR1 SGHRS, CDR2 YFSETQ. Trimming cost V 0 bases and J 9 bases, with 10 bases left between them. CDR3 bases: TGCGCCAGCAGCTTGGAGCTTCCGGGCACCATATATTTT. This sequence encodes CASSLELPGTIYF.

CDR3 amino acids: CASSQDLVQDVYNSPLHF. DNA of the CDR3: TGTGCCAGCAGCCAAGATCTTGTGCAGGATGTCTATAATTCACCCCTCCACTTT. The J gene is TRBJ1-6, the V gene TRBV14, with D unclear. V gave up 0 bases and J gave up 3 bases, with 15 bases separating them. CDR3 length: 18 amino acids. CDR1 SGHDN and CDR2 FVKESK come from the germline V gene.

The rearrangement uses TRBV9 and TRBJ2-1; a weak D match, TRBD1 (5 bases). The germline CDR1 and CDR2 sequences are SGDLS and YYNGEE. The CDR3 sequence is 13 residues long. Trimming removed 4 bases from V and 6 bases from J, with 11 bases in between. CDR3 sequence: CASSSGQFNEQFF. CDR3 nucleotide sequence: TGTGCCAGCAGCTCTGGACAATTCAATGAGCAGTTCTTC.

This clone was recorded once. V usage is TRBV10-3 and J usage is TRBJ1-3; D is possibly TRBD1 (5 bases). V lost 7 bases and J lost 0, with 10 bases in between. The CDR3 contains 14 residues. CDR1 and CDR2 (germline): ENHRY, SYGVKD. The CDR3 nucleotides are TGTGCCATCAACGCGGGACCCTCTGGAAACACCATATATTTT. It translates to CAINAGPSGNTIYF.

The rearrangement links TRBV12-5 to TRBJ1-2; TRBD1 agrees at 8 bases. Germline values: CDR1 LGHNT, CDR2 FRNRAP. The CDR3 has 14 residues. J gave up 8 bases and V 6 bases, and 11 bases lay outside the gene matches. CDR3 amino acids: CASGSDRGSGGYTF. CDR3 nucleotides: TGTGCTAGTGGGTCCGACAGGGGATCAGGCGGCTACACCTTC.

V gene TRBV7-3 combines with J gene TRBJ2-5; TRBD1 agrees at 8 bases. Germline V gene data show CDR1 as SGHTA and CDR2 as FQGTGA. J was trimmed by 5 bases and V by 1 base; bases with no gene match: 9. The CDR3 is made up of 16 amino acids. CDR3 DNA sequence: TGTGCCAGCAGCTTAAGGAGGACAGGGACGGGGGAGACCCAGTACTTC. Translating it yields CASSLRRTGTGETQYF.

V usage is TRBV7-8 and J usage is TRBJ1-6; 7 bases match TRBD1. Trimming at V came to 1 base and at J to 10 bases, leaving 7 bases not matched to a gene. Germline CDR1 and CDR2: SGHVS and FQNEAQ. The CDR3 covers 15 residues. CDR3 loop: CASSLDPRQGSPLHF. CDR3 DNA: TGTGCCAGCAGCTTAGATCCGCGACAGGGCTCACCCCTCCACTTT.

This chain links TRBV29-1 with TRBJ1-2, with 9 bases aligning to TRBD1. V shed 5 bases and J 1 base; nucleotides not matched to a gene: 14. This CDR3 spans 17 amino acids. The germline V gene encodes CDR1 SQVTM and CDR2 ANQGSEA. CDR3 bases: TGCAGCGTTTCCGGCCCCGGGACAGGGAATAATAACTATGGCTACACCTTC. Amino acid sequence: CSVSGPGTGNNNYGYTF.

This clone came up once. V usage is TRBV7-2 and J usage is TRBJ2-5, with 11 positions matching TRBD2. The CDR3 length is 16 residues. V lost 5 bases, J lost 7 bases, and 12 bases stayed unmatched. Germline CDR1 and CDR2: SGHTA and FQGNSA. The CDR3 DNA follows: TGTGCCAGCAGCCAACGGGTGGCTAGCGGGGGGACGACCCAGTACTTC. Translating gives CASSQRVASGGTTQYF.

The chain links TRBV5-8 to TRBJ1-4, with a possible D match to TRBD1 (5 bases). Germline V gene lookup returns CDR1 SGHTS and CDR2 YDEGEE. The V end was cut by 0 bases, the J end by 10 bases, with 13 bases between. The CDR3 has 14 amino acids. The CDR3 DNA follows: TGTGCCAGCAGCTTGGCAGGGCTGGATCTAAAACTGTTTTTT. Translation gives CASSLAGLDLKLFF.

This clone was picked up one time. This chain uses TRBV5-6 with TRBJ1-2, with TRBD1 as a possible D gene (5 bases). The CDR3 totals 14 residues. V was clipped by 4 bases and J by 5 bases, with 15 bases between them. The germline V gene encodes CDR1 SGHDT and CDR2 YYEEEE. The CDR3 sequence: CASSRGAEPYGYTF. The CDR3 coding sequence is TGTGCCAGCAGCCGTGGGGCAGAGCCTTATGGCTACACCTTC.

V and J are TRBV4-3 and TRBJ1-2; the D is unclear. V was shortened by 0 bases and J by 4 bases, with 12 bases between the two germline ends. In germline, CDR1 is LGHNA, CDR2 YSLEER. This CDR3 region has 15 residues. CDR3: CASSQEEAPAYGYTF. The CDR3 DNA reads TGCGCCAGCAGCCAAGAAGAGGCCCCTGCCTATGGCTACACCTTC.

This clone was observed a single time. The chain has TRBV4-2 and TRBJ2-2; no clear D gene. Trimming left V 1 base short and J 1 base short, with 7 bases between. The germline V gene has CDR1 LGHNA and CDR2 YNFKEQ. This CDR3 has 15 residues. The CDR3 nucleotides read TGTGCCAGCAGCCAAGTCGGGCTGAACACCGGGGAGCTGTTTTTT. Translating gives CASSQVGLNTGELFF.

The CDR3 is CASSLDAHYGYTF. CDR3 in DNA: TGCGCCAGCAGCTTGGATGCTCACTATGGCTACACCTTC. This chain links TRBV5-1 with TRBJ1-2; D remains ambiguous. Deletions cut 0 bases from V and 3 bases from J, with 6 bases between. This CDR3 comprises 13 residues. From germline, CDR1 is SGHRS and CDR2 YFSETQ.

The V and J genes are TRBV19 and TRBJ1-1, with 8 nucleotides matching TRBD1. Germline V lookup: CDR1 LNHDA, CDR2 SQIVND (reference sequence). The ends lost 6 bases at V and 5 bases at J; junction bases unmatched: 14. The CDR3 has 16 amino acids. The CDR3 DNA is TGTGCCAGTAGCCCCCTGGTTACAGGGGGGGAGACTGAAGCTTTCTTT. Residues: CASSPLVTGGETEAFF.

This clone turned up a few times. The DNA of the CDR3 is TGCGCCAGCAGCCGCACGACAGGAGAACTTGGCTACACCTTC. This sequence encodes CASSRTTGELGYTF. The chain has TRBV4-3 and TRBJ1-2, with D possibly being TRBD1 (6 bases). The CDR3 has 14 amino acids. Trimming left V 4 bases short and J 7 bases short, with 16 bases between. Germline-derived CDR1 and CDR2 are LGHNA and YSLEER.

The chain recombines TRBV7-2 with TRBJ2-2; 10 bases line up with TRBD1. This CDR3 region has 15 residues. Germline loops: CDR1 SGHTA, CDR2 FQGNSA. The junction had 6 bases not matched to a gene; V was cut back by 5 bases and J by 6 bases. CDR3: CASSSRGTGAGELFF. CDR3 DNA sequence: TGTGCCAGCAGCAGCCGCGGGACAGGGGCCGGGGAGCTGTTTTTT.

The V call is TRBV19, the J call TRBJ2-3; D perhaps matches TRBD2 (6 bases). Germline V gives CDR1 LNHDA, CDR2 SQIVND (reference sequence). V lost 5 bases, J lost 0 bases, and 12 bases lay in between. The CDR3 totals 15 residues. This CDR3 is CASSLRGISTDTQYF. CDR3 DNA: TGTGCCAGTAGTTTACGGGGGATAAGCACAGATACGCAGTATTTT.